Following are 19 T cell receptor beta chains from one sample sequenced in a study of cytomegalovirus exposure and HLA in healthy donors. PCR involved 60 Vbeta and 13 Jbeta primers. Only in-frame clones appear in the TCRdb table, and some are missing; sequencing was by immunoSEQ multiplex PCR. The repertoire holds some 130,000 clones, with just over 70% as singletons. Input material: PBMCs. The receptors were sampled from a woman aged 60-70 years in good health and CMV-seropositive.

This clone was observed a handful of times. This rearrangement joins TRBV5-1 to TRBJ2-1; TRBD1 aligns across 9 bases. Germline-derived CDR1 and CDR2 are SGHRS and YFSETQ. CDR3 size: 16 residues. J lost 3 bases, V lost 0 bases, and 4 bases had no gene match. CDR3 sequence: CASSLDPGQGYNEQFF. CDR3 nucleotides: TGCGCCAGCAGCTTGGACCCGGGACAGGGCTACAATGAGCAGTTCTTC.

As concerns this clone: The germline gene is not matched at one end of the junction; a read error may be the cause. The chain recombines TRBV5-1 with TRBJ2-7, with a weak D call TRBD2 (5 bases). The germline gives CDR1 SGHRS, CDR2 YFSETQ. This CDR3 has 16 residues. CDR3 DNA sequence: TGCGCCAGCAGCTTGGCCATCTTAGGGATTACCGGGGAGCAGTACTTT. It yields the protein CASSLAILGITGEQYF.

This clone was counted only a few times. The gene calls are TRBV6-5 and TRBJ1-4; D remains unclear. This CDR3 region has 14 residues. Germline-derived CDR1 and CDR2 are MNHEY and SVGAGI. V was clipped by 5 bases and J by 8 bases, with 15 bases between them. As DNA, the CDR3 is TGTGCCAGCAGTGAACGGGGAGCCCAAGAAAAACTGTTTTTT. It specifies CASSERGAQEKLFF.

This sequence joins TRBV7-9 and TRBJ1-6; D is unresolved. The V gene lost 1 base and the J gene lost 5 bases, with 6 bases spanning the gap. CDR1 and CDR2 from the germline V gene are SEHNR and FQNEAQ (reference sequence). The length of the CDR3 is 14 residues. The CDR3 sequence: CASSLVPDNSPLHF. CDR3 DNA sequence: TGTGCCAGCAGCTTAGTTCCGGATAATTCACCCCTCCACTTT.

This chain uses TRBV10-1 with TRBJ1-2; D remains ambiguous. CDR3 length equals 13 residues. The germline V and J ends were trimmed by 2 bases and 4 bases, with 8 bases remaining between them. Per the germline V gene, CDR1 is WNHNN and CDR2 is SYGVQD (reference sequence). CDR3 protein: CASSENNLYGYTF. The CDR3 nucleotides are TGCGCCAGCAGTGAGAACAACCTCTATGGCTACACCTTC.

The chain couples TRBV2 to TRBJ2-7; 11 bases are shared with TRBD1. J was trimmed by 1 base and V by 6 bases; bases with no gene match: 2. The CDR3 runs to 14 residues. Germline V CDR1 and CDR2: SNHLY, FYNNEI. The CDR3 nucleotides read TGTGCCAGCAGGCGGGACAGGGGGTCCTACGAGCAGTACTTC. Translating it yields CASRRDRGSYEQYF.

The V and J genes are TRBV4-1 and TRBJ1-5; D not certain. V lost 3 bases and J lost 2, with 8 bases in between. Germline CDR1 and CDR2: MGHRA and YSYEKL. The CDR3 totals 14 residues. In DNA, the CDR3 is TGCGCCAGCAGCCACACCCGGGGCAATCAGCCCCAGCATTTT. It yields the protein CASSHTRGNQPQHF.

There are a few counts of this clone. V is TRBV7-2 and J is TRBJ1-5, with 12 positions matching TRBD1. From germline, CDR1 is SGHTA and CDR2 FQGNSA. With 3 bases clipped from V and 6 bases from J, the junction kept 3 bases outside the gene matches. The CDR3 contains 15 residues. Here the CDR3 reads CASSLGQGARQPQHF. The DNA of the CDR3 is TGTGCCAGCAGCTTGGGACAGGGGGCACGTCAGCCCCAGCATTTT. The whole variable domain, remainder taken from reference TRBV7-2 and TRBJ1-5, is GAGVSQSPSNKVTEKGKDVELRCDPISGHTALYWYRQSLGQGLEFLIYFQGNSAPDKSGLPSDRFSAERTGGSVSTLTIQRTQQEDSAVYLCASSLGQGARQPQHFGDGTRLSIL.

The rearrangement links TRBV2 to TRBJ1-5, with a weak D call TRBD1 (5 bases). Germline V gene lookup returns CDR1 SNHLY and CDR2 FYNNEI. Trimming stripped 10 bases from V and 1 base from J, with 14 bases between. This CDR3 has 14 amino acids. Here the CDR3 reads CATQLGGSNQPQHF. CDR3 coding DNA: TGTGCCACACAATTGGGGGGGAGCAATCAGCCCCAGCATTTT.

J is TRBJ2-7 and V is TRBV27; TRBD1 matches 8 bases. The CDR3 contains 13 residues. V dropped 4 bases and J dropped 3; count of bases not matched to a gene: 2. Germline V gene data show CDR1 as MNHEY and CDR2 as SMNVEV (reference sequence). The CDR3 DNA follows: TGTGCCAGCAGTTCCGGGACAGGCTACGAGCAGTACTTC. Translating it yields CASSSGTGYEQYF.

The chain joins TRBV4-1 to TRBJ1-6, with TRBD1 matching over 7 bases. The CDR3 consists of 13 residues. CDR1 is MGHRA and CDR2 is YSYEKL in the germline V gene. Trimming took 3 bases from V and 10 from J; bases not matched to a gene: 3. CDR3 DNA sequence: TGCGCCAGCAGCCACGACAGGGTCTCACCCCTCCACTTT. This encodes CASSHDRVSPLHF.

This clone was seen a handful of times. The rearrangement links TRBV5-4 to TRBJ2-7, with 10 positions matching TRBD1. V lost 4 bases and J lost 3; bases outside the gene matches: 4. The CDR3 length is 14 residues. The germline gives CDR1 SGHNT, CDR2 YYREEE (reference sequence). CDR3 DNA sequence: TGTGCCAGCAGCCCCCGGGACAGGGGCTACGAGCAGTACTTC. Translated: CASSPRDRGYEQYF. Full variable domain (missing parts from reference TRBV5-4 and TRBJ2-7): ETGVTQSPTHLIKTRGQQVTLRCSSQSGHNTVSWYQQALGQGPQFIFQYYREEENGRGNFPPRFSGLQFPNYSSELNVNALELDDSALYLCASSPRDRGYEQYFGPGTRLTVT.

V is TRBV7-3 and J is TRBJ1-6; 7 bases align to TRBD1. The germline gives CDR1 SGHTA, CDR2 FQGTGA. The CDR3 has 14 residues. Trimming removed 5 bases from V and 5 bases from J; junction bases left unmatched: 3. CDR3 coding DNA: TGTGCCAGCAGCGCAGGGGGGAATAATTCACCCCTCCACTTT. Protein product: CASSAGGNNSPLHF.

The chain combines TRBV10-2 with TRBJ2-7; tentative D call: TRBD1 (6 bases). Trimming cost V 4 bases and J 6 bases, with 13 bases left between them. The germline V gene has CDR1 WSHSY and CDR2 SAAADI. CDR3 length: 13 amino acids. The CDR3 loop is CASSVGGGAEQYF. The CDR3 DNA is TGCGCCAGCAGTGTGGGTGGGGGCGCCGAGCAGTACTTC.

CDR3 coding DNA: TGCGCCAGCAGCCATTTGACAGGGTCGATGCAGCCCCAGTATTTT. This codes for CASSHLTGSMQPQYF. The gene calls are TRBV4-1 and TRBJ1-5, with 7 positions matching TRBD1. The J call may be in error: the DNA end matches TRBJ2-3 better. The germline V gene has CDR1 MGHRA and CDR2 YSYEKL. The CDR3 is 15 amino acids.

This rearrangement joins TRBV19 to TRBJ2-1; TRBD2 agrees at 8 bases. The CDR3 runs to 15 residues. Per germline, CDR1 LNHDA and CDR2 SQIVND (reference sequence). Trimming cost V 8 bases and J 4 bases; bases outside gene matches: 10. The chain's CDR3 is CASATSGGRYNEQFF. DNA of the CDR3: TGTGCCAGTGCAACGAGCGGGGGCCGGTACAATGAGCAGTTCTTC.

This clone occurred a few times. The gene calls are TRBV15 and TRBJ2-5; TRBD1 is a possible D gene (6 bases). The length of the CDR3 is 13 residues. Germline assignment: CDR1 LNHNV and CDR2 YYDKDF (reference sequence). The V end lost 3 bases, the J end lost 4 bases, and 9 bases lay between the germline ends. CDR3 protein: CATSSRTAETQYF. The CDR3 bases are TGTGCCACCAGCAGTCGGACAGCAGAGACCCAGTACTTC. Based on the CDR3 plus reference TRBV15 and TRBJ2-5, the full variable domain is DAMVIQNPRYQVTQFGKPVTLSCSQTLNHNVMYWYQQKSSQAPKLLFHYYDKDFNNEADTPDNFQSRRPNTSFCFLDIRSPGLGDTAMYLCATSSRTAETQYFGPGTRLLVL.

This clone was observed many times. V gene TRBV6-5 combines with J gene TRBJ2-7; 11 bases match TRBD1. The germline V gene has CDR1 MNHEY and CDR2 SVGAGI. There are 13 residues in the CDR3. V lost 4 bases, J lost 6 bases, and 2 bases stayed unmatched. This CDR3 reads CASSSGTGGEQYF. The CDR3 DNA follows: TGTGCCAGCAGTTCCGGGACAGGGGGCGAGCAGTACTTC.

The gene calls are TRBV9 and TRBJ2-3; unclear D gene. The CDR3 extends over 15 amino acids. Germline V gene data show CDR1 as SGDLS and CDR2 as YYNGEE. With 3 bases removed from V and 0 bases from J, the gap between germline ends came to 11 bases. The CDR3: CASSAVESSTDTQYF. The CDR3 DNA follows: TGTGCCAGCAGCGCGGTGGAGTCTAGCACAGATACGCAGTATTTT.